This TCR beta chain was sequenced for a study of T cell responses to AZD1222 COVID-19 vaccine. Method: immunoSEQ multiplex PCR; TCRdb's copy keeps in-frame clones and lacks some. The sample yields some 150,000 clones, roughly 88% seen once. Note on this clone: No antigen is known for it.

The CDR3 covers 15 residues. Per germline, CDR1 SGHRS and CDR2 YFSETQ. The trim removed 3 bases at V and 5 bases at J, leaving 6 bases unmatched. Study-level results: Only a handful of AZD1222 recipients tested seropositive at baseline. Most donors were white British, females outnumbered males, and clonal diversity was possibly underestimated.

The rearrangement joins TRBV5-1 to TRBJ2-7, with TRBD1 identical over 12 bases. The clonotype originates from an adult who received the MenACWY meningococcal vaccine as a control. Sequencing used peripheral blood, obtained 28 days after the second dose of the MenACWY control vaccine. The CDR3 DNA reads TGCGCCAGCAGCTCTTGGGGACAGGGGGCGGACGAGCAGTACTTC. Translated: CASSSWGQGADEQYF. The full variable domain, in which reference TRBV5-1 and TRBJ2-7 provide the parts outside the CDR3, is KAGVTQTPRYLIKTRGQQVTLSCSPISGHRSVSWYQQTPGQGLQFLFEYFSETQRNKGNFPGRFSGRQFSNSRSEMNVSTLELGDSALYLCASSSWGQGADEQYFGPGTRLTVT.